A selection of T cell receptor beta chains follows, all from one sample in a study of early T cells in non-severe SARS-CoV-2 infection. From the 5' RACE reads, TCRdb called clonotypes with MiXCR, one entry per CDR3 protein. The data show tens of thousands of distinct CDR3 sequences, 11% to 15% seen once. The sequencing input was whole blood. The receptor source for this set is an adult who was a healthcare worker with PCR-confirmed SARS-CoV-2 infection or an uninfected control (not recorded which). Each CDR3 is given with its conserved first and last residue.

length	J	V	CDR3
14	TRBJ1-6	TRBV6-6	CASSRPGTNSPLHF
12	TRBJ1-1	TRBV12-3/TRBV12-4	CASTKGTTEAFF
13	TRBJ2-7	TRBV20-1	CSARGGQGSEQYF
13	TRBJ2-4	TRBV20-1	CSASGDRVNIQYF
12	TRBJ2-1	TRBV29-1	CSVVFPDNEQFF
14	TRBJ2-7	TRBV12-3/TRBV12-4	CASSFLAPATQQYF
16	TRBJ2-7	TRBV19	CASSTHLRGTAYEQYF
16	TRBJ1-5	TRBV6-5	CASSPLSGASNQPQHF
17	TRBJ2-3	TRBV7-9	CASSFWTSGRATDTQYF
19	TRBJ2-1	TRBV12-5	CASGLRLAAQTVRRNEQFF
15	TRBJ1-1	TRBV9	CASSPEGGPNTEAFF
12	TRBJ2-5	TRBV29-1	CSVADGKETQYF
13	TRBJ1-5	TRBV10-1	CASSEMGNQPQHF
15	TRBJ2-1	TRBV5-1	CASSPPGGVYNEQFF
16	TRBJ2-2	TRBV29-1	CSAVNRGREDTGELFF
14	TRBJ2-1	TRBV7-9	CASSPDRVTDEQFF
14	TRBJ2-1	TRBV10-3	CAISELGSYNKQFF
14	TRBJ1-6	TRBV2	CASSDRTWASPLHF
15	TRBJ1-5	TRBV19	CASSIGGLGTQPQHF
15	TRBJ2-5	TRBV6-5	CASRRLGDAQETQYF
16	TRBJ1-5	TRBV11-2	CASSLDEGRGNQPQHF
15	TRBJ2-7	TRBV19	CASSIRAGEGYEQYF
14	TRBJ2-3	TRBV7-9	CASSLPDSTDTQYF
12	TRBJ2-3	TRBV18	CASSESGGTQYF
15	TRBJ1-6	TRBV10-2	CASNPATGRNSPLHF
12	TRBJ2-5	TRBV29-1	CSVEGQRRTQYF
15	TRBJ2-1	TRBV10-1	CASSEGGTGSRVKFF
14	TRBJ2-1	TRBV6-5	CASSPFSGDNEQFF
15	TRBJ2-4	TRBV2	CASSERRLAKNIQYF
11	TRBJ2-3	TRBV11-2	CASSLTDTQYF
16	TRBJ2-3	TRBV4-2	CASSLRTSESTDTQYF
13	TRBJ2-7	TRBV28	CASSLYWGNEQYF
16	TRBJ1-4	TRBV11-2	CASSGLKGPTNEKLFF
11	TRBJ2-1	TRBV7-9	CASEPYNEQFF
24	TRBJ2-4	TRBV7-8	CASSLASLSSRERGGPSIKNIQYF
16	TRBJ2-1	TRBV7-6	CASSSPKDGGYNEQFF
14	TRBJ2-1	TRBV7-9	CATLTTVDGGEQFF
14	TRBJ2-5	TRBV20-1	CSATGSRGQETQYF